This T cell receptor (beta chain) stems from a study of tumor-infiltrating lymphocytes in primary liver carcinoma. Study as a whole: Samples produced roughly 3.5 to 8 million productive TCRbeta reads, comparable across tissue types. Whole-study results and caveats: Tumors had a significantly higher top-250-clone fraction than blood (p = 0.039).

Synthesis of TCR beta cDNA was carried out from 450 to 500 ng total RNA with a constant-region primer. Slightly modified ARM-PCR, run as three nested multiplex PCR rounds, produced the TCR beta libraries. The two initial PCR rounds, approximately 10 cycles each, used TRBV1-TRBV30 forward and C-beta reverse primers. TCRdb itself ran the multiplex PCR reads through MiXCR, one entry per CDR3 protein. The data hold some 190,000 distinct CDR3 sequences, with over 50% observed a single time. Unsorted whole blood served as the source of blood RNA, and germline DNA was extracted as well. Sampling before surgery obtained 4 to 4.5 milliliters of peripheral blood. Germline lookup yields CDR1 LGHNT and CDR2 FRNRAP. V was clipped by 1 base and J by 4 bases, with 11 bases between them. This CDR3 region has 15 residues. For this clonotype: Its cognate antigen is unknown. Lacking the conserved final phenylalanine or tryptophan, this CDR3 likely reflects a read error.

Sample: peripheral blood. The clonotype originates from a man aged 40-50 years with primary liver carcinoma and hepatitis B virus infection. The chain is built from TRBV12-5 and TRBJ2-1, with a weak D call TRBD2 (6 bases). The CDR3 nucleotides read TGTGCTAGTGGTTTGGGGAGCGGGTTTTACAATGAGCAGTTCCTC. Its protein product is CASGLGSGFYNEQFL.